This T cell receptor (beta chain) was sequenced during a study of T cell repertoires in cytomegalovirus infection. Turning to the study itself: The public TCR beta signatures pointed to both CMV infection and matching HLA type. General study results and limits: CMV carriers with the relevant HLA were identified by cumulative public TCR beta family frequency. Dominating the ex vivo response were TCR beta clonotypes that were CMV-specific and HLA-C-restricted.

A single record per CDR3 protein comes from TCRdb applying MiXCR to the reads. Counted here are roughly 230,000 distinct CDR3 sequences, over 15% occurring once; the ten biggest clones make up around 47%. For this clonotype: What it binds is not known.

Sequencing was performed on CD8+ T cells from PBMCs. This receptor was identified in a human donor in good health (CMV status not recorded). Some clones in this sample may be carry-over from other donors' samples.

CDR3 nucleotides: TGTGCCAGCAGATCAGGGGTCTCACCCCTCCACTTT. This gives the protein CASRSGVSPLHF. The chain uses TRBV6-5 and TRBJ1-6; D might be TRBD1 (6 bases). This CDR3 spans 12 amino acids. The ends were cut back, 6 bases at V and 10 bases at J, with 10 bases in the middle. Looked up from germline, CDR1 is MNHEY and CDR2 is SVGAGI.